A single sample is the source of the 14 T cell receptor beta chains below, sequenced in a study of CXCR3-negative and CXCR3-positive naive CD8 T cells (dated by TCRdb to about 2019). The research as a whole found: Compared with CXCR3-negative naive cells, CXCR3-positive naive cells had TRB CDR3s with higher hydrophobicity (lower Kidera factor 4), lower energy, and higher strength and volume indices.

TCRdb records NextSeq 550 as the sequencer. The Human TCR Profiling Kit (MiLaboratory) was used to make UMI-labeled 5' RACE TRB cDNA libraries. After TCRdb reprocessed the reads, each CDR3 protein sequence was kept as one row, without DNA. The table for this sample lists over 55,000 distinct CDR3 sequences. The ten largest clones add up to around 5% of the sample. No antigen is known for these receptors. Sample: naive CXCR3+ CD8+ T cells from blood. Explained via the paper, the cell subset or site label denotes: CD45RO-CCR7+CD27+CD95- naive CD8+ T cells expressing CXCR3 (TNR3+). These receptors originate from a human donor in good health. Some clones in this sample may be carry-over from other donors' samples.

This chain uses TRBV29-1 with TRBJ2-7; with no DNA, the TCRdb D assignment of TRBD1 cannot be verified. Germline CDR1 reads SQVTM; CDR2 reads ANQGSEA. This CDR3 spans 15 amino acids. CDR3 in amino acids: CSVEDLGQGGVEQYF.

The CDR3 sequence: CASSFVGANNEQYF. J is TRBJ2-7 and V is TRBV28. The CDR3 has 14 amino acids. Germline V gene data show CDR1 as MDHEN and CDR2 as SYDVKM. Variable domain in full (rest from reference TRBV28 and TRBJ2-7): DVKVTQSSRYLVKRTGEKVFLECVQDMDHENMFWYRQDPGLGLRLIYFSYDVKMKEKGDIPEGYSVSREKKERFSLILESASTNQTSMYLCASSFVGANNEQYFGPGTRLTVT.

This chain uses TRBV12-5 with TRBJ2-7; TCRdb designates TRBD2, a call that cannot be tested without DNA. From germline, CDR1 is LGHNT and CDR2 FRNRAP. The CDR3 is 18 residues long. CDR3 region: CASGGGLAGGVHSYEQYF. The entire variable domain, with the rest obtained from reference TRBV12-5 and TRBJ2-7, is as follows: DARVTQTPRHKVTEMGQEVTMRCQPILGHNTVFWYRQTMMQGLELLAYFRNRAPLDDSGMPKDRFSAEMPDATLATLKIQPSEPRDSAVYFCASGGGLAGGVHSYEQYFGPGTRLTVT.

The chain carries TRBV29-1 and TRBJ2-1; the D gene TCRdb calls, TRBD1, cannot be checked with no DNA. CDR1 is SQVTM, CDR2 ANQGSEA, per germline. The length of the CDR3 is 12 residues. The CDR3 protein is CSGRQGGNEQFF.

This rearrangement joins TRBV18 to TRBJ2-7; without DNA, the TCRdb call of TRBD1 cannot be checked. Germline CDR1 reads KGHSH; CDR2 reads LQKENI. There are 15 residues in the CDR3. The CDR3 reads CASSPSDRVANEQYF. The variable domain in full, with the rest retrieved from reference TRBV18 and TRBJ2-7, is NAGVMQNPRHLVRRRGQEARLRCSPMKGHSHVYWYRQLPEEGLKFMVYLQKENIIDESGMPKERFSAEFPKEGPSILRIQQVVRGDSAAYFCASSPSDRVANEQYFGPGTRLTVT.

The CDR3 reads CASSQEGVSGSPTYSEQYF. The chain joins TRBV3-1 to TRBJ2-7; TCRdb indicates TRBD2, and absent DNA this call remains unverified. Germline V gene lookup returns CDR1 LGHDT and CDR2 YNNKEL (reference sequence). The CDR3 loop spans 19 amino acids.

The chain joins TRBV7-6 to TRBJ2-1; the TRBD2 assignment by TCRdb is unverifiable without DNA. The germline V gene has CDR1 SGHVS and CDR2 FNYEAQ. The CDR3 sequence is 16 residues long. The CDR3 spells CASSAGTSGGYNEQFF.

The chain links TRBV7-3 to TRBJ2-3. The CDR3 extends over 12 amino acids. The germline gives CDR1 SGHTA, CDR2 FQGTGA. CDR3 sequence reads: CASASDADTQYF. The variable domain in full, completed from reference TRBV7-3 and TRBJ2-3, reads GAGVSQTPSNKVTEKGKYVELRCDPISGHTALYWYRQSLGQGPEFLIYFQGTGAADDSGLPNDRFFAVRPEGSVSTLKIQRTERGDSAVYLCASASDADTQYFGPGTRLTVL.

The rearrangement joins TRBV6-2 or TRBV6-3 to TRBJ2-1; the TCRdb D gene call, TRBD1, has no DNA to confirm it. Looked up from germline, CDR1 is MNHEY and CDR2 is SVGEGT. This CDR3 has 15 residues. CDR3 loop: CASSRQESSYNEQFF.

This chain uses TRBV20-1 with TRBJ2-7; TCRdb's D call of TRBD1 is untestable without DNA. Germline V lookup: CDR1 DFQATT, CDR2 SNEGSKA (reference sequence). The CDR3 is made up of 15 amino acids. The CDR3 loop is CSARPYSGQFYEQYF.

This rearrangement joins TRBV25-1 to TRBJ1-2. This CDR3 is built from 12 residues. Germline assignment: CDR1 MGHDK and CDR2 SYGVNS. This chain's CDR3 is CASWTFLYGYTF.

The chain carries TRBV20-1 and TRBJ2-5; TCRdb's D call of TRBD1 is untestable without DNA. This CDR3 has 16 amino acids. Germline values: CDR1 DFQATT, CDR2 SNEGSKA (reference sequence). CDR3 sequence reads: CSARDTSGGDQETQYF.

This chain links TRBV7-8 with TRBJ2-4; TCRdb indicates TRBD1, and absent DNA this call remains unverified. The CDR3 is 15 amino acids. Germline values: CDR1 SGHVS, CDR2 FQNEAQ. Here the CDR3 reads CASSFLGGSKNIQYF.

The CDR3 protein is CASSTHPGDLGSEQYF. The J gene is TRBJ2-7, the V gene TRBV27; the D gene TCRdb calls, TRBD2, cannot be checked with no DNA. The CDR3 covers 16 residues. CDR1 MNHEY and CDR2 SMNVEV come from the germline V gene (reference sequence).